The clone carrying this T cell receptor beta chain was seen only a few times. Antigen unknown. V lost 0 bases to trimming and J lost 2 bases; unmatched junction nucleotides: 4. The CDR3 contains 15 residues. The germline gives CDR1 KGHSH, CDR2 LQKENI. The sample belongs to a study of T-cell memory formation after mild COVID-19. The wider study: TCR clusters mostly belonged to single donors. General observations from the study: For second-wave clones that peaked at day 37, SARS-CoV-2 specificity went unverified. Within pre-infection memory, some responding clones were found, suggesting cross-reactive memory joined.

TCR alpha and TCR beta cDNA libraries carrying sample barcodes and UMIs came from 5'RACE with constant-segment primers. MiXCR was run by TCRdb on the 5' RACE reads, yielding one entry per CDR3 protein. The sample holds under 250,000 distinct CDR3 sequences, about 10% seen once. The chain has TRBV18 and TRBJ2-7; 7 positions match TRBD1. Material: PBMCs or a T cell subset sorted from them (not recorded which). The source is a young man who had mild COVID-19 (a few samples of this study predate the infection). Cell type and time point are not known. The chain's CDR3 is CASSPPGQPAYEQYF. CDR3 DNA sequence: TGTGCCAGCTCACCACCGGGACAGCCAGCCTACGAGCAGTACTTC.